This T cell receptor beta chain is drawn from a study of T-cell memory formation after mild COVID-19. Whole-study context: Largely, TCR clusters stayed within a single donor. The study's findings and limits: Day 15 to 85 contracting clones showed balanced CD4/CD8; day 15 to 37 expanders favored CD4+. Second-wave clones peaking on day 37 lacked confirmed SARS-CoV-2 specificity.

This clonotype was recorded a few times. Its cognate antigen is unknown. Constant-segment primers served in 5'RACE that generated TCR alpha and TCR beta cDNA libraries bearing sample barcodes and UMIs. Each CDR3 protein gets one entry after TCRdb re-called the 5' RACE reads with MiXCR. The data show approximately 430,000 distinct CDR3 sequences, 23% seen once. Germline CDR1 is MNHNY and CDR2 is SVGAGI (reference sequence). Trimming removed 6 bases at V and 3 bases at J, with 23 bases between. The CDR3 is 17 amino acids. The material sequenced was PBMCs or a T cell subset sorted from them (not recorded which). The V gene is TRBV6-6, the J gene TRBJ1-1; a possible D gene is TRBD1 (6 bases). The clonotype originates from an adult woman who had mild COVID-19 (a few samples of this study predate the infection). Cell type and time point are not known. The chain's CDR3 is CASSLVRGGGGDTEAFF. CDR3 in DNA: TGTGCCAGCAGCCTAGTCAGGGGCGGGGGAGGTGACACTGAAGCTTTCTTT.